This T cell receptor (beta chain) stems from a study of shared clonotypes between healthy human individuals. Using immunoSEQ multiplex PCR, the repertoire was profiled, and TCRdb retains in-frame clones only, with some absent. Of roughly 2 million clones in the sample, approximately 94% were seen once. V lost 3 bases, J lost 6 bases, and 9 bases lay in between. Germline V gene data show CDR1 as LNHDA and CDR2 as SQIVND (reference sequence). The CDR3 consists of 12 residues. This clone was seen a handful of times. The sample has other DNA sequences that encode this CDR3 too. CD45RO-negative cells were positively selected for CCR7, leaving out terminally differentiated effector memory CD45RA+ cells.

The chain joins TRBV19 to TRBJ2-7; D may be TRBD2 (6 bases). The source of this sequence is a man aged 18-30 years in good health. Sequencing was done on a sample of naive CD8+ T cells sorted from blood. This chain's CDR3 is CASSIGGSEQYF. DNA for the CDR3: TGTGCCAGTAGTATTGGAGGGAGCGAGCAGTACTTC.